This T cell receptor (beta chain) was obtained from a study of PD-1 blockade in classical Hodgkin lymphoma. Study summary: Nivolumab was given intravenously to patients at 3 mg/kg every 2 weeks.

Notes on the study in general: The origin of the repertoire differences remains undefined, with disease activity or prior therapy as possible causes. Patients who responded completely had about the same baseline diversity as newly diagnosed patients. It was CD4+ TCR diversity, not CD8+, that rose significantly by C4D1.

The table came from immunoSEQ multiplex PCR; TCRdb's copy has only in-frame clones and leaves some out. The sample records fewer than 90,000 clones, under 95% being singletons. On this clone itself: Its antigen is unidentified.

The CDR3 extends over 15 amino acids. CDR1 is GTSNPN, CDR2 SVGIG, per germline (reference sequence). The trim removed 2 bases at V and 3 bases at J, leaving 8 bases unmatched. Each of the patients experienced relapse following autologous stem cell transplantation, and their brentuximab vedotin exposure differed. The genes are TRBV30 and TRBJ2-3, with 7 bases aligning to TRBD2. The sample consisted of peripheral blood mononuclear cells (PBMCs), taken at baseline. The clonotype comes from a human donor with classical Hodgkin lymphoma. The DNA for the CDR3 is TGTGCCTGGAGTCCCGGTGCTAGCGGAACAGATACGCAGTATTTT. This sequence encodes CAWSPGASGTDTQYF.